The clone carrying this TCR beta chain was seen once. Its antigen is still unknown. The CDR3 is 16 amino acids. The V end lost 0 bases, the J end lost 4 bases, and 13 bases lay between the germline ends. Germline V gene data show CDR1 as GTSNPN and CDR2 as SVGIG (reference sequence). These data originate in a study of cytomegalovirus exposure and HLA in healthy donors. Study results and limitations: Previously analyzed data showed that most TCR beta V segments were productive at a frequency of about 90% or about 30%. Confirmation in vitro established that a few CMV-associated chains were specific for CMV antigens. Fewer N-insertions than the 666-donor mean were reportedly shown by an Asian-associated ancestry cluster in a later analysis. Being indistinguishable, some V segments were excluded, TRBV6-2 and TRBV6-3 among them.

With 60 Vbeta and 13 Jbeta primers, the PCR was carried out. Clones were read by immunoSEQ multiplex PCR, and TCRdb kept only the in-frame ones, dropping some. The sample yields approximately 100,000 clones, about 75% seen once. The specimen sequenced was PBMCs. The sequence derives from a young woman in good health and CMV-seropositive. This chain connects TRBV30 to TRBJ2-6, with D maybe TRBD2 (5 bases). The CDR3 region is CAWSVYPGKGANVLTF. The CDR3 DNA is TGTGCCTGGAGTGTATATCCGGGAAAAGGGGCCAACGTCCTGACTTTC.